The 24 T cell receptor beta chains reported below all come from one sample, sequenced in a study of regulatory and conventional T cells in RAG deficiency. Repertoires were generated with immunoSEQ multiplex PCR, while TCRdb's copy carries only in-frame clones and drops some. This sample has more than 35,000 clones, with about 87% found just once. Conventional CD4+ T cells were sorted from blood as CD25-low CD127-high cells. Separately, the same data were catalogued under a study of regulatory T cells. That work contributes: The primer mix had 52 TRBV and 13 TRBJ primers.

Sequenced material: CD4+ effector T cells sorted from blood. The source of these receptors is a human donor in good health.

CDR3 nucleotide sequence: TGTGCCAGCTCACCACCAGCTCAGTACAATGAGCAGTTCTTC. It specifies CASSPPAQYNEQFF. The J gene is TRBJ2-1, the V gene TRBV18; the D is unclear. Per the germline V gene, CDR1 is KGHSH and CDR2 is LQKENI. This CDR3 has 14 amino acids. Trimming cost V 0 bases and J 4 bases, with 7 bases left between them. The whole variable domain, remainder taken from reference TRBV18 and TRBJ2-1, is NAGVMQNPRHLVRRRGQEARLRCSPMKGHSHVYWYRQLPEEGLKFMVYLQKENIIDESGMPKERFSAEFPKEGPSILRIQQVVRGDSAAYFCASSPPAQYNEQFFGPGTRLTVL.

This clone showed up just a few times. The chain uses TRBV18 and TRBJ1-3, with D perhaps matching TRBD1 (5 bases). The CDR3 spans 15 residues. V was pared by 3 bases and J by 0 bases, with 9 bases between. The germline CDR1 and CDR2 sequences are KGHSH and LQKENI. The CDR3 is CASSPQGASGNTIYF. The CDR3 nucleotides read TGTGCCAGCTCACCGCAGGGCGCCTCTGGAAACACCATATATTTT.

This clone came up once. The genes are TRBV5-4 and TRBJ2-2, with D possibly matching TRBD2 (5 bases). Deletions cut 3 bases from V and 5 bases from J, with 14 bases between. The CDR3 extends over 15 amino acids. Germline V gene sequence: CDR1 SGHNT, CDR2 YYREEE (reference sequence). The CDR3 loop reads CASSWAGIGTGELFF. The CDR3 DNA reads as TGTGCCAGCAGCTGGGCCGGGATTGGGACCGGGGAGCTGTTTTTT.

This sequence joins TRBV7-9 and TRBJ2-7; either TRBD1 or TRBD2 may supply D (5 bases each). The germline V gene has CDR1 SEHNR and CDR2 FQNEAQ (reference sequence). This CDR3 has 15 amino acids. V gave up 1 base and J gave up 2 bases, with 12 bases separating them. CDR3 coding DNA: TGTGCCAGCAGCTTAGATGGGACGGGAACCTACGAGCAGTACTTC. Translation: CASSLDGTGTYEQYF.

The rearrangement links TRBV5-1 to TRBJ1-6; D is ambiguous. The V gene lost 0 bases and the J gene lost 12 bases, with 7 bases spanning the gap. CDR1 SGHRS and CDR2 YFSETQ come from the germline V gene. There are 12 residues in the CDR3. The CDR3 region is CASSLDQLPLHF. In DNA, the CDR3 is TGCGCCAGCAGCTTGGACCAATTACCCCTCCACTTT.

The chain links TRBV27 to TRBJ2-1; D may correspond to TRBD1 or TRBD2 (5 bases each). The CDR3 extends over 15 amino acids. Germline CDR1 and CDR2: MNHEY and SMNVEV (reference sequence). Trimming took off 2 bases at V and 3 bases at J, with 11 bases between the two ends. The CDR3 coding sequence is TGTGCCAGCAGTTTAACAGTGGGGGACTACAATGAGCAGTTCTTC. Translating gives CASSLTVGDYNEQFF.

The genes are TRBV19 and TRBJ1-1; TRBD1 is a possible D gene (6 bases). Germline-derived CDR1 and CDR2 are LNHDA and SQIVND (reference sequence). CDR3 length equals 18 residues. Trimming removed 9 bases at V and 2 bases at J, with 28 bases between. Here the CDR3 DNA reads TGTGCCAGCAGCCCACCGCACGGACAGCTCCCTATAAACACTGAAGCTTTCTTT. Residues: CASSPPHGQLPINTEAFF. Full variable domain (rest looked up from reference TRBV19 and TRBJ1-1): DGGITQSPKYLFRKEGQNVTLSCEQNLNHDAMYWYRQDPGQGLRLIYYSQIVNDFQKGDIAEGYSVSREKKESFPLTVTSAQKNPTAFYLCASSPPHGQLPINTEAFFGQGTRLTVV.

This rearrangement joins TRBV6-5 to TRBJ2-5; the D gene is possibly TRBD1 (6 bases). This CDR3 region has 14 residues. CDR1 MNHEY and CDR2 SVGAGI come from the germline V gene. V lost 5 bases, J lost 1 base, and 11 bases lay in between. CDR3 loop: CASSNRDIQETQYF. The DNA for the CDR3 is TGTGCCAGCAGTAACCGGGACATCCAAGAGACCCAGTACTTC.

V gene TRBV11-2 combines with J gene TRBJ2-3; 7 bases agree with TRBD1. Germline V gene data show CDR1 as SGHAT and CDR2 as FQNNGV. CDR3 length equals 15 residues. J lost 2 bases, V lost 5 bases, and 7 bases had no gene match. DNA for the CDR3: TGTGCCAGCAGCATGGCAGGGGGTGCCACAGATACGCAGTATTTT. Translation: CASSMAGGATDTQYF.

Here the CDR3 DNA reads TGTGCCTGGAGTAACACAGGGGGTAGTTATGGCTACACCTTC. It encodes CAWSNTGGSYGYTF. The chain employs TRBV30 and TRBJ1-2, with TRBD1 matching 8 bases. The CDR3 runs to 14 residues. Germline V gives CDR1 GTSNPN, CDR2 SVGIG (reference sequence). The V segment lost 2 bases and the J segment 5 bases; nucleotides outside the gene matches: 7.

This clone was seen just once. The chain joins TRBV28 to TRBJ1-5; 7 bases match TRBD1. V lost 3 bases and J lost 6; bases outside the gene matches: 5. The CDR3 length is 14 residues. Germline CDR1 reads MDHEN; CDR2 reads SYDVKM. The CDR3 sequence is CASSFDRVAQPQHF. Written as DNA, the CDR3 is TGTGCCAGCAGTTTTGACAGGGTTGCTCAGCCCCAGCATTTT.

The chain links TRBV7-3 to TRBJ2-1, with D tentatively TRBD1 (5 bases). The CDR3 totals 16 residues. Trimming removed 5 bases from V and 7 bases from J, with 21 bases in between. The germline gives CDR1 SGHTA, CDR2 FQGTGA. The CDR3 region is CASSQARTLYGNEQFF. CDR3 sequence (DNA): TGTGCCAGCAGCCAAGCCCGGACACTTTATGGTAATGAGCAGTTCTTC.

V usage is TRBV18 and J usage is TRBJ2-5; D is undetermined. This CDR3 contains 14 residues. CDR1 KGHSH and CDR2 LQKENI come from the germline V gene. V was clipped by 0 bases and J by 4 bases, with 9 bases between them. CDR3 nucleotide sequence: TGTGCCAGCTCACCACCGTCCCGTACAGAGACCCAGTACTTC. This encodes CASSPPSRTETQYF.

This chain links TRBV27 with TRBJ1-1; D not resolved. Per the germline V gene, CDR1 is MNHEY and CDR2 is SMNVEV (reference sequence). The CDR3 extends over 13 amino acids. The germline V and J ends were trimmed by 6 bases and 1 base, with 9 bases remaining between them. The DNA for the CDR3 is TGTGCCAGCAGAAGCCCAGGGAACACTGAAGCTTTCTTT. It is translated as CASRSPGNTEAFF.

The CDR3 is CASSLKTGGAYNEQFF. In DNA, the CDR3 is TGTGCCAGCAGCTTGAAAACGGGGGGAGCTTACAATGAGCAGTTCTTC. J is TRBJ2-1 and V is TRBV11-2; 7 bases match TRBD2. The CDR3 sequence is 16 residues long. Germline values: CDR1 SGHAT, CDR2 FQNNGV. The trim removed 3 bases at V and 4 bases at J, leaving 9 bases unmatched.

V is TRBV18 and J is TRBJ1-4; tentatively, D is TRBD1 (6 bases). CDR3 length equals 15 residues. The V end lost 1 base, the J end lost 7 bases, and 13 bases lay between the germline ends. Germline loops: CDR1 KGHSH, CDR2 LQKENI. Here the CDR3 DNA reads TGTGCCAGCTCACCACTTCAGGGGCTAGGTGAAAAACTGTTTTTT. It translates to CASSPLQGLGEKLFF.

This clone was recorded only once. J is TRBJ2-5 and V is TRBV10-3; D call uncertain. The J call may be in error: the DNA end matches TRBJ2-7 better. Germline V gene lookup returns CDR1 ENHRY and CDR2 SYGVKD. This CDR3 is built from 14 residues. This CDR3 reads CAISDVTSSYEQYF. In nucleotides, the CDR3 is TGTGCCATCAGTGATGTGACAAGCTCCTACGAGCAGTACTTC.

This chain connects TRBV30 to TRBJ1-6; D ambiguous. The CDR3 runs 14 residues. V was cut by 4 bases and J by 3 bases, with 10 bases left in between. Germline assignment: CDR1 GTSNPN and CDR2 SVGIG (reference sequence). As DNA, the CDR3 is TGTGCCTGGATCGAGGGCCACTATAATTCACCCCTCCACTTT. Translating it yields CAWIEGHYNSPLHF.

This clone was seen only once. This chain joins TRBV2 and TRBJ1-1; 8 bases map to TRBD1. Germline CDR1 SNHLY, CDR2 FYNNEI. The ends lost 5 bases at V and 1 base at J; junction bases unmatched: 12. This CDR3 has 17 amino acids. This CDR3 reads CASSHRGRGHENTEAFF. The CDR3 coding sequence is TGTGCCAGCAGTCACCGGGGCAGGGGGCACGAGAACACTGAAGCTTTCTTT.

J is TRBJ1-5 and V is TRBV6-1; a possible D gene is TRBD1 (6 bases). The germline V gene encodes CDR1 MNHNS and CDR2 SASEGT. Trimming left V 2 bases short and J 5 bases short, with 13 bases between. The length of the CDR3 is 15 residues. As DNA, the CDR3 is TGTGCCAGCAGTGAATGGGGGGCCATGGATCAGCCCCAGCATTTT. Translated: CASSEWGAMDQPQHF.

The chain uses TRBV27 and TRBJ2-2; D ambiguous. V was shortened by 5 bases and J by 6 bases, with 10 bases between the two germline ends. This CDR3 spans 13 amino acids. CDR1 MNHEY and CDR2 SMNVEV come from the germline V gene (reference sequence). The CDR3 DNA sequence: TGTGCCAGCAGTCCTCTCGGCCCCGGGGAGCTGTTTTTT. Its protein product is CASSPLGPGELFF.

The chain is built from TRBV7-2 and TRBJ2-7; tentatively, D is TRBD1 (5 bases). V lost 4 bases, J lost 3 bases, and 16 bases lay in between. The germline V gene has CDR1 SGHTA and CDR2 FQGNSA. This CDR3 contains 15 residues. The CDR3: CASSSSDARGYEQYF. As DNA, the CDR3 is TGTGCCAGCAGCTCCTCTGACGCTAGGGGCTACGAGCAGTACTTC.

The CDR3 region is CASRPGTSGRFQETQYF. The DNA for the CDR3 is TGTGCCAGCAGACCCGGGACTAGCGGGCGATTTCAGGAGACCCAGTACTTC. The chain joins TRBV28 to TRBJ2-5; TRBD2 aligns across 12 bases. Looked up from germline, CDR1 is MDHEN and CDR2 is SYDVKM. The junction had 13 bases not matched to a gene; V was cut back by 6 bases and J by 5 bases. The length of the CDR3 is 17 residues.

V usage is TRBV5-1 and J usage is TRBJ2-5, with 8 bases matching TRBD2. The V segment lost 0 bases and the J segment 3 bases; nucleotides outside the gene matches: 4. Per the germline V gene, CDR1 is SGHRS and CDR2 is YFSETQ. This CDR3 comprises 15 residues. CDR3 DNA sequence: TGCGCCAGCAGCTTGGGCGGGGGGTTCAAAGAGACCCAGTACTTC. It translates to CASSLGGGFKETQYF.